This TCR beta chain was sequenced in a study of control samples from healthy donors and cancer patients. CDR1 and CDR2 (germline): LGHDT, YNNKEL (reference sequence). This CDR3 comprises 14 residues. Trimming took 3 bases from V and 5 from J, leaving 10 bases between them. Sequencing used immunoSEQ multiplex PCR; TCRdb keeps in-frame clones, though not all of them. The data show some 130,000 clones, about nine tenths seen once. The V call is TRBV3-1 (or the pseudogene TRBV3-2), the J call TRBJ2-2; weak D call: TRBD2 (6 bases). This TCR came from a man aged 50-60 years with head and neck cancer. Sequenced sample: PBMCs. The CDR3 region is CASSQTGVTGELFF. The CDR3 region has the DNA TGTGCCAGCAGCCAGACGGGAGTGACCGGGGAGCTGTTTTTT.